This T cell receptor (beta chain) originates from a study of blood T cell repertoires in COVID-19. Across the whole study: Whether acute or convalescent, the COVID-19 samples came from the United States, Italy and Spain. PBMCs, B-cell-depleted T cells, or T cells were the source of the cDNA or gDNA that made up the material.

Clones were read by immunoSEQ multiplex PCR, and TCRdb kept only the in-frame ones, dropping some. This sample has approximately 240,000 clones, with nearly 95% found just once. Between the trimmed V and J ends, which lost 4 bases and 4 bases, there was a span of 9 bases. Germline-derived CDR1 and CDR2 are SGHDT and YYEEEE. There are 14 residues in the CDR3. Seattle patient enrollment occurred during active infection, with longitudinal follow-up thereafter. This chain uses TRBV5-6 with TRBJ1-6, with a tentative D call TRBD1 (5 bases). This receptor was obtained from a man aged 25-40 years with COVID-19, enrolled during active disease. Sequencing was performed on peripheral blood. Here the CDR3 reads CASSPQGYNSPLHF. The CDR3 DNA reads as TGTGCCAGCAGCCCCCAGGGATATAATTCACCCCTCCACTTT.